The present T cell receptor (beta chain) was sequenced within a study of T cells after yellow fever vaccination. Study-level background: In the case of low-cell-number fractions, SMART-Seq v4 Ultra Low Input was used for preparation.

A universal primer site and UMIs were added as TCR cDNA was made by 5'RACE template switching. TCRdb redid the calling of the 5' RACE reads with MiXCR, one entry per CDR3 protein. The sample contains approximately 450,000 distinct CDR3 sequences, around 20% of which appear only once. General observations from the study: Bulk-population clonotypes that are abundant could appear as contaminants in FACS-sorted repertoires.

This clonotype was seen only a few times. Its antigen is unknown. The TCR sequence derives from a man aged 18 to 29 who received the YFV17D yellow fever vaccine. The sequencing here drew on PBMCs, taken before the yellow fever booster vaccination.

The CDR3 DNA is TGCGCCAGCAGGAAGAGCGGGTCAGATACGCAGTATTTT. Protein: CASRKSGSDTQYF. J is TRBJ2-3 and V is TRBV4-3; maybe TRBD2 (6 bases). The CDR3 has 13 amino acids. Germline assignment: CDR1 LGHNA and CDR2 YSLEER. Trimming took off 6 bases at V and 4 bases at J, with 11 bases between the two ends.